The 2 T cell receptor beta chains presented below share a single source sample, sequenced in a study of T cell repertoires in cytomegalovirus infection. One entry per CDR3 protein results from TCRdb running MiXCR on the reads. The sample lists around 300,000 distinct CDR3 sequences, around 20% occurring once. These receptors' antigens are unknown. The sequences come from cultured PBMCs, collected from culture after CMV antigen stimulation. The receptor set was obtained from a human donor in good health (CMV status not recorded). Some clones in this sample may be carry-over from other donors' samples.

Ten or more counts support this clonotype. The chain recombines TRBV7-2 with TRBJ2-7; 11 nucleotides line up with TRBD1. This CDR3 contains 20 residues. From germline, CDR1 is SGHTA and CDR2 FQGNSA. Trimming removed 2 bases from V and 6 bases from J; junction bases left unmatched: 21. The chain's CDR3 is CASSLNPGQGVSPKKGEQYF. The CDR3, as DNA: TGTGCCAGCAGCTTAAATCCGGGACAGGGGGTATCTCCAAAAAAGGGCGAGCAGTACTTC.

The chain employs TRBV27 and TRBJ1-4, with D possibly TRBD1 on 5 matching bases. Germline V gives CDR1 MNHEY, CDR2 SMNVEV (reference sequence). CDR3 size: 15 residues. The ends were cut back, 6 bases at V and 8 bases at J, with 19 bases in the middle. The CDR3 protein is CASSQAGTPREKLFF. Written as DNA, the CDR3 is TGTGCCAGCAGCCAAGCCGGGACGCCTAGGGAAAAACTGTTTTTT.